Presented here are 30 T cell receptor beta chains from one specimen sequenced in a study of blood T cell repertoires in COVID-19. Profiling relied on immunoSEQ multiplex PCR, and the TCRdb table lists in-frame clones only, not all of them. Found here are roughly 64,000 clones, approximately 90% of them singletons; the top ten hold about 9.1%. Sequences were obtained from peripheral blood. The receptors derive from a woman older than 75 with active COVID-19.

V usage is TRBV3-1 (or the pseudogene TRBV3-2) and J usage is TRBJ1-5, with 8 bases aligning to TRBD1. The CDR3 totals 14 residues. CDR1 is LGHDT and CDR2 is YNNKEL in the germline V gene (reference sequence). Trimming removed 3 bases from V and 10 bases from J; junction bases left unmatched: 8. CDR3 nucleotide sequence: TGTGCCAGCAGCCATGGCGGACAGGGCTCTCCCCAGCATTTT. Translated: CASSHGGQGSPQHF.

This chain uses TRBV19 with TRBJ2-7; 9 positions match TRBD1. The germline V gene encodes CDR1 LNHDA and CDR2 SQIVND (reference sequence). The V and J ends lost 1 base and 3 bases, in that order; junction bases with no gene match: 4. The CDR3 has 15 amino acids. The CDR3 DNA is TGTGCCAGTAGTATAGGGACAGGGGCCGACTACGAGCAGTACGTC. The encoded protein is CASSIGTGADYEQYV.

This sequence joins TRBV3-1 (or the pseudogene TRBV3-2) and TRBJ2-3; D may be TRBD2 (5 bases). This CDR3 spans 15 amino acids. V lost 0 bases to trimming and J lost 3 bases, with 10 bases between them. Germline V gives CDR1 LGHDT, CDR2 YNNKEL (reference sequence). The CDR3 reads CASSQERGRTDTQYF. The CDR3 bases are TGTGCCAGCAGCCAAGAACGGGGTCGGACAGATACGCAGTATTTT.

The chain joins TRBV4-1 to TRBJ1-3; TRBD1 matches at 7 bases. With 1 base clipped from V and 0 bases from J, the junction kept 9 bases outside the gene matches. The CDR3 totals 18 residues. Germline values: CDR1 MGHRA, CDR2 YSYEKL. In nucleotides, the CDR3 is TGCGCCAGCAGCCAAGCGGGACTCGACAGGGCCTCTGGAAACACCATATATTTT. It codes for CASSQAGLDRASGNTIYF.

The rearrangement links TRBV5-8 to TRBJ2-1, with a possible D match to TRBD2 (5 bases). This CDR3 contains 16 residues. Germline V lookup: CDR1 SGHTS, CDR2 YDEGEE. V was trimmed by 4 bases and J by 0 bases, leaving 14 bases between them. The CDR3 DNA reads as TGTGCCAGCAGCACCGGGGAGCGCAGCTCCTACAATGAGCAGTTCTTC. Protein sequence: CASSTGERSSYNEQFF.

This clone was recorded only once. The chain links TRBV7-2 to TRBJ2-2; TRBD2 agrees at 8 bases. The CDR3 loop spans 17 amino acids. V lost 5 bases and J lost 3; bases outside the gene matches: 11. CDR1 SGHTA and CDR2 FQGNSA come from the germline V gene. The CDR3 is CASSPGTRSSHTGELFF. DNA of the CDR3: TGTGCCAGCAGCCCCGGGACTAGGTCTTCCCACACCGGGGAGCTGTTTTTT.

The rearrangement joins TRBV5-1 to TRBJ2-7, with a weak D call TRBD2 (6 bases). Trimming took off 0 bases at V and 3 bases at J, with 16 bases between the two ends. The CDR3 is 16 residues long. Germline CDR1 is SGHRS and CDR2 is YFSETQ. CDR3: CASSLVSVADYYEQYF. The DNA of the CDR3 is TGCGCCAGCAGCTTGGTCAGCGTAGCGGACTACTACGAGCAGTACTTC.

The chain carries TRBV19 and TRBJ1-2; no reliable D call. V lost 6 bases to trimming and J lost 6 bases, with 11 bases between them. The CDR3 length is 12 residues. Germline assignment: CDR1 LNHDA and CDR2 SQIVND (reference sequence). Written as DNA, the CDR3 is TGTGCCAGTAGGATGGGGAGCGATGGCTACACCTTC. It encodes CASRMGSDGYTF.

This chain uses TRBV13 with TRBJ1-3, with a weak D call TRBD1 (5 bases). The CDR3 sequence is 15 residues long. CDR1 PRHDT and CDR2 FYEKMQ come from the germline V gene (reference sequence). Trimming removed 5 bases at V and 4 bases at J, with 15 bases between. The CDR3 is CASSVKGWGGNTIYF. Written as DNA, the CDR3 is TGTGCCAGCAGCGTCAAAGGGTGGGGCGGAAACACCATATATTTT.

The J gene is TRBJ2-7, the V gene TRBV11-2, with 9 bases aligning to TRBD1. Germline V gene data show CDR1 as SGHAT and CDR2 as FQNNGV. The CDR3 covers 14 residues. The V and J ends lost 5 bases and 4 bases, in that order; junction bases with no gene match: 6. Written as DNA, the CDR3 is TGTGCCAGCAGCAATACAGGGGGCCTGTACGAGCAGTACTTC. It encodes CASSNTGGLYEQYF.

The chain is built from TRBV27 and TRBJ2-7; TRBD1 matches 8 bases. Losses at the gene ends were 2 bases for V and 4 bases for J; bases not matched to a gene: 10. CDR1 is MNHEY, CDR2 SMNVEV, per germline (reference sequence). The CDR3 contains 16 residues. The CDR3 sequence is CASSLDRDRPSYEQYF. The CDR3 DNA sequence: TGTGCCAGCAGTTTAGATAGGGACAGGCCTTCTTACGAGCAGTACTTC.

This sequence joins TRBV5-1 and TRBJ1-1, with TRBD1 identical over 7 bases. The CDR3 runs to 13 residues. Losses at the gene ends were 4 bases for V and 5 bases for J; bases not matched to a gene: 5. Looked up from germline, CDR1 is SGHRS and CDR2 is YFSETQ. CDR3 region: CASSPGGWTEAFF. DNA for the CDR3: TGCGCCAGCAGCCCAGGGGGGTGGACTGAAGCTTTCTTT.

This sequence joins TRBV6-1 and TRBJ1-4; D gene ambiguous. The CDR3 is 16 amino acids. Trimming took 2 bases from V and 4 from J, leaving 14 bases between them. CDR1 is MNHNS and CDR2 is SASEGT in the germline V gene. This chain's CDR3 is CASSENPPGINEKLFF. The CDR3 nucleotides are TGTGCCAGCAGTGAAAACCCGCCCGGGATTAATGAAAAACTGTTTTTT.

The chain recombines TRBV4-1 with TRBJ2-7, with no clear D. CDR1 and CDR2 from the germline V gene are MGHRA and YSYEKL. The CDR3 consists of 15 residues. Between the trimmed V and J ends, which lost 3 bases and 2 bases, there was a span of 14 bases. For the CDR3, the DNA is TGCGCCAGCAGCCACTCCGCTCTACGGGCCTACGAGCAGTACTTC. The encoded protein is CASSHSALRAYEQYF.

The V call is TRBV29-1, the J call TRBJ2-7, with D possibly being TRBD1 (6 bases). Germline V gene lookup returns CDR1 SQVTM and CDR2 ANQGSEA. The CDR3 extends over 13 amino acids. Trimming cost V 3 bases and J 6 bases, with 15 bases left between them. The CDR3 region is CSVDTTGFGEQYV. The CDR3 DNA sequence: TGCAGCGTTGATACTACAGGGTTCGGCGAGCAGTACGTC.

The rearrangement uses TRBV19 and TRBJ1-2; 12 bases match TRBD1. CDR3 length equals 19 residues. Germline values: CDR1 LNHDA, CDR2 SQIVND (reference sequence). V lost 5 bases, J lost 1 base, and 14 bases stayed unmatched. The CDR3 DNA reads TGTGCCAGTAGTCCGCTCCCGGGACAGGGGGCGCTTGGTAACTATGGCTACACCTTC. It codes for CASSPLPGQGALGNYGYTF.

The chain couples TRBV27 to TRBJ1-6, with D unresolved. Germline V gene sequence: CDR1 MNHEY, CDR2 SMNVEV (reference sequence). V was shortened by 0 bases and J by 10 bases, with 7 bases between the two germline ends. The CDR3 spans 13 residues. As DNA, the CDR3 is TGTGCCAGCAGTTTATCCGGGAGGTCACCCCTCCACTTT. This sequence encodes CASSLSGRSPLHF.

This chain links TRBV6-5 with TRBJ2-3; 8 positions agree with TRBD2. CDR3 size: 15 residues. The germline gives CDR1 MNHEY, CDR2 SVGAGI. The trim removed 8 bases at V and 0 bases at J, leaving 7 bases unmatched. The CDR3 loop reads CASRLSGVSTDTQYF. CDR3 DNA: TGTGCCAGCCGCCTTAGCGGGGTGAGCACAGATACGCAGTATTTT.

J is TRBJ1-2 and V is TRBV12-5; D perhaps matches TRBD1 (6 bases). V was trimmed by 5 bases and J by 3 bases, leaving 7 bases between them. This CDR3 spans 12 amino acids. Germline CDR1 and CDR2: LGHNT and FRNRAP. CDR3 sequence: CASGAGDYGYTF. CDR3 nucleotide sequence: TGTGCTAGTGGTGCAGGGGACTATGGCTACACCTTC.

V usage is TRBV5-1 and J usage is TRBJ2-1; TRBD2 aligns across 12 bases. The V segment lost 0 bases and the J segment 3 bases; nucleotides outside the gene matches: 7. Germline CDR1 is SGHRS and CDR2 is YFSETQ. CDR3 length: 18 amino acids. DNA for the CDR3: TGCGCCAGCAGCTTGGTTTCTAGCGGGGGGGCCGGCTACAATGAGCAGTTCTTC. Protein sequence: CASSLVSSGGAGYNEQFF.

This chain joins TRBV28 and TRBJ1-2; D unresolved. Per germline, CDR1 MDHEN and CDR2 SYDVKM. The CDR3 covers 12 residues. The germline V and J ends were trimmed by 2 bases and 5 bases, with 6 bases remaining between them. Written as DNA, the CDR3 is TGTGCCAGCAGTTTACCGTTTTATGGCTACACCTTC. Protein product: CASSLPFYGYTF.

The V call is TRBV27, the J call TRBJ2-7, with D perhaps TRBD2 (7 bases). This CDR3 has 13 residues. Germline V gene sequence: CDR1 MNHEY, CDR2 SMNVEV (reference sequence). V lost 6 bases and J 4 bases, leaving 13 bases between the germline ends. CDR3 sequence: CASSLGGGYEQYF. CDR3 sequence (DNA): TGTGCCAGCAGCTTAGGGGGGGGATACGAGCAGTACTTC.

The V call is TRBV5-8, the J call TRBJ1-6, with 9 bases identical to TRBD1. Looked up from germline, CDR1 is SGHTS and CDR2 is YDEGEE. The CDR3 runs 15 residues. J lost 9 bases, V lost 2 bases, and 6 bases had no gene match. The CDR3 DNA follows: TGTGCCAGCAGCTTCTCGAGACAGGGGGGTTCACCCCTCCACTTT. It translates to CASSFSRQGGSPLHF.

The V call is TRBV28, the J call TRBJ2-5; D call uncertain. Trimming took 6 bases from V and 5 from J, leaving 16 bases between them. The CDR3 length is 14 residues. Germline V lookup: CDR1 MDHEN, CDR2 SYDVKM. As DNA, the CDR3 is TGTGCCAGCAGCGGCCAGGATGCTGTTGAGACCCAGTACTTC. This encodes CASSGQDAVETQYF.

This sequence joins TRBV2 and TRBJ1-2; D not resolved. Germline V lookup: CDR1 SNHLY, CDR2 FYNNEI. This CDR3 comprises 13 residues. V lost 5 bases and J 6 bases, leaving 13 bases between the germline ends. CDR3 loop: CASSIARGDGYTF. The DNA of the CDR3 is TGTGCCAGCAGTATAGCCCGTGGCGATGGCTACACCTTC.

This clone is a singleton in its sample. J is TRBJ1-1 and V is TRBV7-8; D gene uncertain. Germline CDR1 and CDR2: SGHVS and FQNEAQ. Trimming stripped 5 bases from V and 3 bases from J, with 13 bases between. This CDR3 comprises 14 residues. The CDR3 nucleotides are TGTGCCAGCAGCCAAGTCCCCCCGGACACTGAAGCTTTCTTT. Amino acid sequence: CASSQVPPDTEAFF.

This chain links TRBV7-8 with TRBJ2-3; D gene ambiguous. Trimming cost V 4 bases and J 2 bases, with 13 bases left between them. Looked up from germline, CDR1 is SGHVS and CDR2 is FQNEAQ. This CDR3 contains 15 residues. CDR3 sequence (DNA): TGTGCCAGCAGCTCCTCGACACCCCTCACAGATACGCAGTATTTT. This gives the protein CASSSSTPLTDTQYF.

CDR3 DNA sequence: TGCGCCAGCAGCCAAGTGGGGACTTATAATTCACCCCTCCACTTT. This gives the protein CASSQVGTYNSPLHF. The V gene is TRBV4-1, the J gene TRBJ1-6; D perhaps matches TRBD1 (5 bases). The V gene lost 1 base and the J gene lost 4 bases, with 8 bases spanning the gap. CDR3 length: 15 amino acids. Germline V gene lookup returns CDR1 MGHRA and CDR2 YSYEKL.

In this sample, this clone turned up a few times. CDR3 coding DNA: TGTGCCAGCAGCGTGCGGGGGGGGATCAGCGGCTATGGCTACACCTTC. Its protein is CASSVRGGISGYGYTF. V and J are TRBV5-8 and TRBJ1-2, with D perhaps TRBD1 (5 bases). CDR1 and CDR2 (germline): SGHTS, YDEGEE. V was pared by 4 bases and J by 4 bases, with 20 bases between. The CDR3 sequence is 16 residues long.

The chain combines TRBV3-1 (or the pseudogene TRBV3-2) with TRBJ2-2; 7 bases match TRBD1. From germline, CDR1 is LGHDT and CDR2 YNNKEL (reference sequence). CDR3 length: 15 amino acids. Losses at the gene ends were 0 bases for V and 5 bases for J; bases not matched to a gene: 3. The CDR3 DNA reads as TGTGCCAGCAGCCAAGAAGGGACAGCGACCGGGGAGCTGTTTTTT. It specifies CASSQEGTATGELFF.